This T cell receptor (beta chain) is drawn from a study of OX40 agonist ivuxolimab in advanced cancers. Study at large: The drug used for patients, ivuxolimab, was an agonistic anti-OX40 (CD134) antibody. Cohort: roughly 80% men, mean age about 60, aged about 23 to 79. The eligibility criteria allowed prior anti-PD-1, anti-PD-L1 or anti-CTLA-4 therapy, and approximately 38% had some.

Repertoires were generated with immunoSEQ multiplex PCR, while TCRdb's copy carries only in-frame clones and drops some. The profile shows tens of thousands of clones, 91% of them singletons. As concerns this clone: Other DNA sequences in the same sample also yield this CDR3.

The CDR3 spans 13 residues. V was shortened by 2 bases and J by 1 base, with 5 bases between the two germline ends. Germline V lookup: CDR1 MNHEY, CDR2 SMNVEV (reference sequence). The TCR comes from an adult with an advanced solid tumor such as melanoma, head and neck, liver or kidney cancer. Sequencing used CD4+ or CD8+ T cells sorted from blood, obtained in a trial of the OX40 agonist ivuxolimab. The chain carries TRBV27 and TRBJ1-1; no clear D gene. The CDR3 coding sequence is TGTGCCAGCAGTTTAGGTCCGAACACTGAAGCTTTCTTT. Protein: CASSLGPNTEAFF.